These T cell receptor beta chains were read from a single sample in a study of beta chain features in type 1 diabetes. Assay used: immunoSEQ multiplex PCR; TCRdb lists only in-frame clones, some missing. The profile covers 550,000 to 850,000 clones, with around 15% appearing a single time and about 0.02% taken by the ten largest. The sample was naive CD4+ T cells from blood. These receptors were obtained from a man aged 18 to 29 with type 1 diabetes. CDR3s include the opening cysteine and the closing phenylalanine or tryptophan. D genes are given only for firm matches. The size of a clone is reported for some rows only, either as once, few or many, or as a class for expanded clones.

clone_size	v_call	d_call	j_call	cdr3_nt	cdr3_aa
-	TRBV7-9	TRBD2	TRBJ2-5	TGTGCCAGCAGCTCAAGGCGGCTAGCGGGGACCCAAGAGACCCAGTACTTC	CASSSRRLAGTQETQYF
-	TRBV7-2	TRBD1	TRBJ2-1	TGTGCCAGCAGCTTAGACGGGACAGGGATCTATGAGCAGTTCTTC	CASSLDGTGIYEQFF
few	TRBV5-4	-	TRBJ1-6	TGTGCCAGCAGCTTTAATAATTCACCCCTCCACTTT	CASSFNNSPLHF
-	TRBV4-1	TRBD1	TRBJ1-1	TGCGCCAGCAGCCAAGGGGACAGGATGAACACTGAAGCTTTCTTT	CASSQGDRMNTEAFF
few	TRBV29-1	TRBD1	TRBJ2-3	TGCAGCGTAACCCGACAGGGGGAGGCAGATACGCAGTATTTT	CSVTRQGEADTQYF
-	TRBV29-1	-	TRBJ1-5	TGCAGCGTTGTGGATAGCAATCAGCCCCAGCATTTT	CSVVDSNQPQHF
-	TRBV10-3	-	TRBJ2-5	TGTGCCATCAGTGAGTCGGTGGGGGGAGAGACCCAGTACTTC	CAISESVGGETQYF
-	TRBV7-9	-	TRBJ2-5	TGTGCCAGCAGCGCCAACGGGGAGACCCAGTACTTC	CASSANGETQYF
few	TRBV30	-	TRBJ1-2	TGTGCCTGCAGGGGATCGGCTGGCTACACCTTC	CACRGSAGYTF
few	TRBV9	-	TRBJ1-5	TGTGCCAGCAGCGCCGGGACCGTTAATCAGCCCCAGCATTTT	CASSAGTVNQPQHF
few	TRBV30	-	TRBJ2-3	TGTGCCCTCACCAAGGGCACAGATACGCAGTATTTT	CALTKGTDTQYF
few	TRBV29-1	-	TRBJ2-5	TGCAGCGCGGGGGAAGGACTTGGGGCCCAGTACTTC	CSAGEGLGAQYF
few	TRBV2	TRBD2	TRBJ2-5	TGTGCCATTCCGACTAGCGGGGAGACCCAGTACTTC	CAIPTSGETQYF
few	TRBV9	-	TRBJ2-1	TGTGCCAGCAGCGTAGTTCGTCGTTCTGAGCAGTTCTTC	CASSVVRRSEQFF
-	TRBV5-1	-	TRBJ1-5	TGCGCCAGCAGCTTCTTGGGCCCACATCAGCCCCAGCATTTT	CASSFLGPHQPQHF
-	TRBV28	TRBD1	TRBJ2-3	TGTGCCAGCAGTTCGAACAGGGGGCAGCGAACAGATACGCAGTATTTT	CASSSNRGQRTDTQYF
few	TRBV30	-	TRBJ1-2	TGTGCCTGGAGCCCTCGGACCTTTTATGGCTACACCTTC	CAWSPRTFYGYTF
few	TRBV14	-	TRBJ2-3	TGTGCCAGCAGCCCCCAACGGGGGGCTGGGACAGATACGCAGTATTTT	CASSPQRGAGTDTQYF
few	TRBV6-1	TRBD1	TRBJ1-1	TGTGCCAGCCCCGCGACAGGGAGTACTGAAGCTTTCTTT	CASPATGSTEAFF
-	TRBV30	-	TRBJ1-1	TGTGCCTGGAGTGCGCTTACCATGAACACTGAAGCTTTCTTT	CAWSALTMNTEAFF
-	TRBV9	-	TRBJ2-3	TGTGCCAGCAGCGTAGGGCAGAGCACAGATACGCAGTATTTT	CASSVGQSTDTQYF
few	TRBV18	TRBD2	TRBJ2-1	TGTGCCAGCTCATCTATCACTAGCGAAAATGAGCAGTTCTTC	CASSSITSENEQFF
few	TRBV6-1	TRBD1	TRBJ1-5	TGTGCCAGCAGTGCGATGACAGGGTTTATGGCGAATCAGCCCCAGCATTTT	CASSAMTGFMANQPQHF
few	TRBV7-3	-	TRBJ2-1	TGTGCCAGCAGCCAAACTGGCTACAATGAGCAGTTCTTC	CASSQTGYNEQFF
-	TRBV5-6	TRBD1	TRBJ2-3	TGTGCCAGCAGCTCATTGTCCTCTAGTCTACAGGGGACGCAGTATTTT	CASSSLSSSLQGTQYF
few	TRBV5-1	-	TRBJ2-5	TGCGCCAGCAGCTTGTGGGTCGGCGACAGCCAAGAGACCCAGTACTTC	CASSLWVGDSQETQYF
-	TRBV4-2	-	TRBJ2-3	TGTGCCAGCAGCTCCTCCGGCCTTACCCTTAGCACAGATACGCAGTATTTT	CASSSSGLTLSTDTQYF
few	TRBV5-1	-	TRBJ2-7	TGCGCCAGCAGCTTTGGGGGGCCCGACGAGCAGTACTTC	CASSFGGPDEQYF
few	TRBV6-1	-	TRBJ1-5	TGTGCCAGCAGTGTAAGCGATCAGCCCCAGCATTTT	CASSVSDQPQHF
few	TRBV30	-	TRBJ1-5	TGTGCCTGGAGTGTAAACACCAACAATCAGCCCCAGCATTTT	CAWSVNTNNQPQHF
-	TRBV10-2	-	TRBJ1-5	TGCGCCAGCAGTGAGTACGCAGATCAGCCCCAGCATTTT	CASSEYADQPQHF
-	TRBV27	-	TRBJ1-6	TGTGCCAGCAGTTTATCGTCCCCCCCTAATTCACCCCTCCACTTT	CASSLSSPPNSPLHF
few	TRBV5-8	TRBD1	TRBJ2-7	TGTGCCAGCAGCTTGGGACAGGGGAGGTACGAGCAGTACTTC	CASSLGQGRYEQYF
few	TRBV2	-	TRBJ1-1	TGTGCCAGCAGCGAAAAGACAGCGGGGATGAACACTGAAGCTTTCTTT	CASSEKTAGMNTEAFF
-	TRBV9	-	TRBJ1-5	TGTGCCAGCAGCTCCCCGGGGGTCAATCAGCCCCAGCATTTT	CASSSPGVNQPQHF
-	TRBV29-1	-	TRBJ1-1	TGCAGCGTTGAAGGACAGACCACTGAAGCTTTCTTT	CSVEGQTTEAFF
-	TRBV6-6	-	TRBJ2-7	TGTGCCAGCAGTGACCGTGCAGGGGGGGACTACGAGCAGTACTTC	CASSDRAGGDYEQYF
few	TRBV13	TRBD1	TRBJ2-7	TGTGCCAGCAGCTCAAATCGACAGGGGAGCTCCTACGAGCAGTACTTC	CASSSNRQGSSYEQYF
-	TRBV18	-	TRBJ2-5	TGTGCCAGCTCACCATCCCTTTTGGGTACCGGTGAGACCCAGTACTTC	CASSPSLLGTGETQYF
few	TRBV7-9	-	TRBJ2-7	TGTGCCAACGTGGGCAGGCCCGGATGGTGGGAGCAGTACTTC	CANVGRPGWWEQYF